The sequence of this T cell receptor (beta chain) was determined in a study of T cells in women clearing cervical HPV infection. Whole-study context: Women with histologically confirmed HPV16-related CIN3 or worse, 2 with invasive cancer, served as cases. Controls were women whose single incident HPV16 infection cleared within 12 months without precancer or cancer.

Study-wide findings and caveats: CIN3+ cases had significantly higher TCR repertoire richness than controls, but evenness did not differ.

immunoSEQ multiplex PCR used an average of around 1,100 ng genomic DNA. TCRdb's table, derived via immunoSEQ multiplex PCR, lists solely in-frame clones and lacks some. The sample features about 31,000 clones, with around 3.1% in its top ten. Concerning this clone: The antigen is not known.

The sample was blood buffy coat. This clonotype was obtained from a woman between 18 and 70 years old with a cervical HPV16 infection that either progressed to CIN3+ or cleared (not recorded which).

CDR3 bases read: TGTGCCAGTAGTAGTCCATCCGGGACAGGGAGGGATCAGCCC. Translation gives CASSSPSGTGRDQP. The CDR3 as a whole reads CASSSPSGTGRDQPQHF. The rearrangement uses TRBV19 and TRBJ1-5; 9 positions match TRBD1. The read finishes 3 residues shy of the CDR3 end, and the germline J gene is used to complete it. V shed 4 bases, J shed 5 bases, and the junction held 12 bases outside the gene matches. This CDR3 is 17 amino acids long. The germline gives CDR1 LNHDA, CDR2 SQIVND (reference sequence).